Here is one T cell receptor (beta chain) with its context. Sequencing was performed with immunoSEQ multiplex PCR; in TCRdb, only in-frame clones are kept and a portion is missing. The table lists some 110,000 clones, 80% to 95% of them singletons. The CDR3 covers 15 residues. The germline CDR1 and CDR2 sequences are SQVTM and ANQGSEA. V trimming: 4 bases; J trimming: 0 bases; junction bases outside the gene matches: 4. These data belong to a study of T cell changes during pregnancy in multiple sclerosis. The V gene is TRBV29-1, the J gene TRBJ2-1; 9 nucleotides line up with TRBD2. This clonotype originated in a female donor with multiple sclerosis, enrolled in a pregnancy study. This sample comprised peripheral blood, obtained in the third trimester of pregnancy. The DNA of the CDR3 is TGCAGCGTTGGCTCTAGCGGGATCTCCTACAATGAGCAGTTCTTC. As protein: CSVGSSGISYNEQFF.